This note documents a single TCR beta chain sequence. The germline gives CDR1 SGHRS, CDR2 YFSETQ. Trimming removed 0 bases from V and 4 bases from J, with 8 bases in between. This CDR3 comprises 14 residues. The sample originates from a study of blood T cell repertoires in COVID-19. The wider study: Spain, Italy and the United States supplied samples that represented acute and convalescent COVID-19. PBMCs, B-cell-depleted T cells, or T cells provided the cDNA or gDNA that made up the material.

Authors' data handling: For nucleated cells, counts were estimated from reference gene primer amplification. The repertoire was sequenced with immunoSEQ multiplex PCR; TCRdb's copy has only in-frame clones and lacks some. The V and J calls and the clone size are those of that table, but D and trimming were determined from the DNA. Among some 44,000 clones listed, over 80% were seen once. The sequenced material came from peripheral blood. The sequence came from a man aged 55 to 70 with active COVID-19. The J gene is TRBJ2-1, the V gene TRBV5-1, with D tentatively TRBD1 (5 bases). CDR3 DNA sequence: TGCGCCAGCAGCTTGGCTCAGGGTTACAATGAGCAGTTCTTC. This encodes CASSLAQGYNEQFF. Filled out from reference TRBV5-1 and TRBJ2-1, the complete variable domain reads KAGVTQTPRYLIKTRGQQVTLSCSPISGHRSVSWYQQTPGQGLQFLFEYFSETQRNKGNFPGRFSGRQFSNSRSEMNVSTLELGDSALYLCASSLAQGYNEQFFGPGTRLTVL.